This TCR beta chain was observed in a study of blood T cell repertoires in COVID-19. The wider study: Samples of COVID-19 (acute and convalescent) were obtained from the United States, Italy and Spain. T cells, B-cell-depleted T cells, or PBMCs provided the cDNA or gDNA that served as material.

Data came from immunoSEQ multiplex PCR; TCRdb stores just in-frame clones and leaves some out. This table holds 200,000 to 250,000 clones, nearly 90% found once. V was cut by 4 bases and J by 1 base, with 14 bases left in between. The CDR3 has 16 amino acids. CDR1 is MNHEY and CDR2 is SVGAGI in the germline V gene. Cohorts were determined from participant-reported clinical history. Within 2 weeks before study entry, exposed participants met a COVID-19 case. V and J are TRBV6-5 and TRBJ1-5; TRBD1 is a possible D gene (6 bases). The sequence was obtained from a man aged 30-40 years who had been exposed to COVID-19. Sequenced: PBMCs or T cells enriched from blood (not recorded which). The CDR3 sequence: CASSSGRGLSNQPQHF. CDR3 DNA: TGTGCCAGCAGTTCGGGCAGGGGATTAAGCAATCAGCCCCAGCATTTT.